A single T cell receptor beta chain is shown here with its context. Its target is unknown. TCRdb keeps only in-frame clones here, not all; method: immunoSEQ multiplex PCR. The sample contains over 45,000 clones, around nine tenths of which appear only once. Germline V gene sequence: CDR1 SGHKS, CDR2 YYEKEE (reference sequence). This CDR3 comprises 13 residues. V was trimmed by 4 bases and J by 6 bases, leaving 11 bases between them. The data belong to a study of T cell responses to AZD1222 COVID-19 vaccine. Study-wide results and limits: Mapped onto spike, vaccine-associated CD4 TCRs spanned it and were dominant at 160-218 and 743-854. No repertoire was sampled before or during the peak T cell response, only after it. As reported, nearly half of all spike-specific TCRs target variant regions that are unmutated.

The sample consisted of peripheral blood, taken on day 0 of AZD1222 vaccination. This sequence joins TRBV5-5 and TRBJ2-1; D gene uncertain. This clonotype originated in an adult in good health. The CDR3 region has the DNA TGTGCCAGCAGCACCTACAAGTTCAATGAGCAGTTCTTC. It is translated as CASSTYKFNEQFF.